These 17 T cell receptor beta chains originate from one sample sequenced in a study of blood T cell repertoires in COVID-19. The protocol was immunoSEQ multiplex PCR, while the TCRdb copy is restricted to in-frame clones and leaves out a portion. This sample has 110,000 or so clones, with roughly 79% found just once. The specimen was peripheral blood. Source of these receptors: an elderly man with acute or convalescent COVID-19.

The chain couples TRBV12-3 or TRBV12-4 to TRBJ1-1, with D possibly matching TRBD1 (5 bases). The CDR3 contains 13 residues. V lost 6 bases and J lost 3, with 11 bases in between. As DNA, the CDR3 is TGTGCCAGCAGAGGAGGGGTATACACTGAAGCTTTCTTT. This sequence encodes CASRGGVYTEAFF.

There are a few counts of this clone. The chain couples TRBV19 to TRBJ1-1, with 10 bases matching TRBD1. Germline trimming cut 3 bases from V and 1 base from J; bases unmatched to any gene: 5. Germline V lookup: CDR1 LNHDA, CDR2 SQIVND (reference sequence). CDR3 length: 16 amino acids. Here the CDR3 DNA reads TGTGCCAGTAGTATCTGGGGACAGGGGAGGAACACTGAAGCTTTCTTT. Its protein product is CASSIWGQGRNTEAFF.

The chain recombines TRBV15 with TRBJ2-5, with a tentative D call TRBD1 (6 bases). The V gene's germline CDR1 is LNHNV and CDR2 YYDKDF (reference sequence). V lost 2 bases, J lost 4 bases, and 20 bases lay in between. The CDR3 consists of 17 residues. This chain's CDR3 is CATSRSFTGQKGETQYF. CDR3 nucleotides: TGTGCCACCAGCAGATCCTTTACCGGACAGAAGGGAGAGACCCAGTACTTC. The full variable domain, with the rest looked up from reference TRBV15 and TRBJ2-5, is DAMVIQNPRYQVTQFGKPVTLSCSQTLNHNVMYWYQQKSSQAPKLLFHYYDKDFNNEADTPDNFQSRRPNTSFCFLDIRSPGLGDTAMYLCATSRSFTGQKGETQYFGPGTRLLVL.

This chain connects TRBV7-3 to TRBJ2-3, with D possibly being TRBD2 (6 bases). The CDR3 loop spans 15 amino acids. V was clipped by 4 bases and J by 4 bases, with 15 bases between them. CDR1 and CDR2 (germline): SGHTA, FQGTGA. In nucleotides, the CDR3 is TGTGCCAGCAGCTCTTGGGCGGGAAGGGCAGATACGCAGTATTTT. This gives the protein CASSSWAGRADTQYF.

This rearrangement joins TRBV3-1 (or the pseudogene TRBV3-2) to TRBJ1-2, with TRBD1 matching 10 bases. The V and J ends lost 2 bases and 6 bases, in that order; junction bases with no gene match: 9. The CDR3 has 16 residues. Germline V gives CDR1 LGHDT, CDR2 YNNKEL (reference sequence). The CDR3 loop is CASSQLGTGEINGYTF. CDR3 bases: TGTGCCAGCAGCCAATTAGGGACAGGGGAAATTAATGGCTACACCTTC.

This chain joins TRBV30 and TRBJ1-1, with D hard to call. This CDR3 is 13 amino acids long. The V gene lost 1 base and the J gene lost 3 bases, with 9 bases spanning the gap. The V gene's germline CDR1 is GTSNPN and CDR2 SVGIG (reference sequence). The CDR3 loop is CAWSGSIYTEAFF. CDR3 nucleotides: TGTGCCTGGAGTGGAAGCATATACACTGAAGCTTTCTTT.

The chain combines TRBV6-5 with TRBJ2-5; a weak D match, TRBD1 (5 bases). Germline V gene data show CDR1 as MNHEY and CDR2 as SVGAGI. The V and J ends lost 7 bases and 4 bases respectively, with 16 bases between them. The CDR3 is made up of 14 amino acids. The CDR3 sequence is CASIHLIGAETQYF. The CDR3 coding sequence is TGTGCCAGCATCCACCTGATAGGGGCAGAGACCCAGTACTTC.

The chain couples TRBV2 to TRBJ2-7; D uncertain. CDR3 length: 13 amino acids. Trimming removed 1 base from V and 13 bases from J, with 17 bases in between. CDR1 is SNHLY, CDR2 FYNNEI, per germline. CDR3 region: CASSEDQWFLFYF. CDR3 DNA sequence: TGTGCCAGCAGTGAAGATCAGTGGTTCCTCTTCTACTTC.

The V call is TRBV18, the J call TRBJ2-7, with D unresolved. CDR3 size: 12 residues. Trimming pared 1 base from V and 6 bases from J, leaving 7 bases between. Germline loops: CDR1 KGHSH, CDR2 LQKENI. Here the CDR3 DNA reads TGTGCCAGCTCACCACGGCTTACCGAGCAGTACTTC. Amino acid sequence: CASSPRLTEQYF.

The chain links TRBV5-1 to TRBJ2-3; D not certain. Germline V lookup: CDR1 SGHRS, CDR2 YFSETQ. Trimming removed 0 bases at V and 0 bases at J, with 8 bases between. The CDR3 covers 15 residues. The CDR3 reads CASSLADTSTDTQYF. The CDR3 DNA reads TGCGCCAGCAGCTTGGCCGACACCAGCACAGATACGCAGTATTTT.

V and J are TRBV12-3 or TRBV12-4 and TRBJ2-1; D is uncertain. This CDR3 region has 12 residues. V was cut by 4 bases and J by 6 bases, with 7 bases left in between. The CDR3, as DNA: TGTGCCAGCAGTTCACTCGTCAATGAGCAGTTCTTC. This encodes CASSSLVNEQFF.

This chain links TRBV19 with TRBJ2-7, with 10 bases aligning to TRBD2. J lost 2 bases, V lost 3 bases, and 1 base had no gene match. The CDR3 contains 14 residues. Germline CDR1 is LNHDA and CDR2 is SQIVND (reference sequence). The CDR3 bases are TGTGCCAGTAGTATTAGCGGGGGGACCTACGAGCAGTACTTC. Residues: CASSISGGTYEQYF.

The chain combines TRBV12-3 or TRBV12-4 with TRBJ1-2; possibly TRBD1 for D (5 bases). The V end was cut by 5 bases, the J end by 3 bases, with 7 bases between. The CDR3 spans 12 residues. Here the CDR3 reads CASSRGDYGYTF. The CDR3 DNA is TGTGCCAGCAGTCGGGGGGACTATGGCTACACCTTC.

The chain employs TRBV6-5 and TRBJ1-6; 7 bases match TRBD1. Germline V gene lookup returns CDR1 MNHEY and CDR2 SVGAGI. Trimming cost V 8 bases and J 6 bases; bases outside gene matches: 7. There are 14 residues in the CDR3. Here the CDR3 DNA reads TGTGCCAGCGGAAGACAGGGAGGTAATTCACCCCTCCACTTT. This encodes CASGRQGGNSPLHF.

In this sample, this clone turned up once. The rearrangement links TRBV7-3 to TRBJ1-1; 8 bases map to TRBD1. Germline CDR1 SGHTA, CDR2 FQGTGA. The CDR3 runs 14 residues. J lost 3 bases, V lost 2 bases, and 2 bases had no gene match. The CDR3 bases are TGTGCCAGCAGCTTAGGACAGGGACACACTGAAGCTTTCTTT. It codes for CASSLGQGHTEAFF. The complete variable domain, with remaining parts taken from reference TRBV7-3 and TRBJ1-1, reads GAGVSQTPSNKVTEKGKYVELRCDPISGHTALYWYRQSLGQGPEFLIYFQGTGAADDSGLPNDRFFAVRPEGSVSTLKIQRTERGDSAVYLCASSLGQGHTEAFFGQGTRLTVV.

The V and J genes are TRBV7-9 and TRBJ2-3; weak D call: TRBD1 (5 bases). From germline, CDR1 is SEHNR and CDR2 FQNEAQ (reference sequence). The CDR3 runs to 15 residues. V was pared by 5 bases and J by 4 bases, with 16 bases between. CDR3 region: CASSPRQGKADTQYF. CDR3 bases: TGTGCCAGCAGCCCACGCCAGGGTAAGGCAGATACGCAGTATTTT.

The V and J genes are TRBV28 and TRBJ2-1, with 7 bases aligning to TRBD2. The germline gives CDR1 MDHEN, CDR2 SYDVKM. The CDR3 is 15 residues long. V trimming: 3 bases; J trimming: 1 base; junction bases outside the gene matches: 3. This CDR3 is CASSFGGTSYNEQFF. The CDR3 DNA follows: TGTGCCAGCAGTTTCGGGGGGACTTCCTACAATGAGCAGTTCTTC.